The 24 T cell receptor beta chains below come from one sample, sequenced in a study of spatial heterogeneity in lung cancer. Time point denoted: sample taken at primary tumor resection. Without sorting, whole RNA was sequenced from tumor, nontumor lung or frozen PBMC. One entry per CDR3 protein, called by TCRdb with MiXCR from the 5' RACE reads. The sample records approximately 40,000 distinct CDR3 sequences, less than 5.5% being singletons. The sequences come from PBMCs, collected at surgery. All receptors come from a female donor with early-stage non-small cell lung cancer.

The rearrangement uses TRBV12-3 or TRBV12-4 and TRBJ1-2; D ambiguous. This CDR3 is 14 amino acids long. Trimming removed 2 bases from V and 0 bases from J, with 7 bases in between. DNA for the CDR3: TGTGCCAGCAGTTTACGGGCGACTAACTATGGCTACACCTTC. It codes for CASSLRATNYGYTF.

In this sample, this clonotype turned up once. This chain uses TRBV7-9 with TRBJ1-1, with D perhaps matching TRBD1 (5 bases). Trimming took off 2 bases at V and 3 bases at J, with 19 bases between the two ends. Per the germline V gene, CDR1 is SEHNR and CDR2 is FQNEAQ (reference sequence). The CDR3 is made up of 17 amino acids. The DNA of the CDR3 is TGTGCCAGCAGCTTAACCCGCGCCCGAGCGGGGGACACTGAAGCTTTCTTT. It codes for CASSLTRARAGDTEAFF.

Many counts were recorded for this clonotype. The chain employs TRBV20-1 and TRBJ1-1; TRBD1 matches 7 bases. This CDR3 comprises 15 residues. J lost 2 bases, V lost 4 bases, and 10 bases had no gene match. The germline CDR1 and CDR2 sequences are DFQATT and SNEGSKA (reference sequence). CDR3: CSATLQGGPNTEAFF. CDR3 in DNA: TGCAGTGCTACCCTACAAGGGGGCCCTAACACTGAAGCTTTCTTT.

This clonotype was seen repeatedly, ten times or more. The chain combines TRBV4-3 with TRBJ2-5; the D is unclear. Germline V gives CDR1 LGHNA, CDR2 YSLEER. The CDR3 length is 14 residues. Trimming stripped 0 bases from V and 2 bases from J, with 7 bases between. CDR3 amino acids: CASSQDRVQETQYF. The CDR3, as DNA: TGCGCCAGCAGCCAAGATAGGGTTCAAGAGACCCAGTACTTC.

There are many counts of this clonotype. The chain links TRBV2 to TRBJ2-7; a weak D match, TRBD1 (5 bases). This CDR3 has 14 residues. Germline lookup yields CDR1 SNHLY and CDR2 FYNNEI. The V gene lost 6 bases and the J gene lost 3 bases, with 15 bases spanning the gap. The CDR3 DNA reads TGTGCCAGCAGCCGTTTTATTGACAGCTACGAGCAGTACTTC. Translation: CASSRFIDSYEQYF.

This chain uses TRBV7-3 with TRBJ2-5, with D perhaps matching TRBD1 or TRBD2 (5 bases each). The CDR3 loop spans 13 amino acids. V was shortened by 5 bases and J by 6 bases, with 13 bases between the two germline ends. The germline V gene has CDR1 SGHTA and CDR2 FQGTGA. CDR3 in amino acids: CASSPVGVKTQYF. Here the CDR3 DNA reads TGTGCCAGCAGCCCCGTGGGGGTAAAGACCCAGTACTTC.

This clonotype appeared many times. The rearrangement links TRBV5-1 to TRBJ2-2; TRBD2 might be the D (6 bases). The V gene's germline CDR1 is SGHRS and CDR2 YFSETQ. V was trimmed by 6 bases and J by 1 base, leaving 10 bases between them. The CDR3 covers 14 residues. The CDR3 spells CASNPRGNTGELFF. DNA for the CDR3: TGCGCCAGCAACCCGCGGGGGAACACCGGGGAGCTGTTTTTT.

A single count supports this clonotype. Sequence at one end of the junction differs from germline and may be a read error. The chain uses TRBV7-3 and TRBJ2-5; tentatively, D is TRBD2 (6 bases). Germline V gene sequence: CDR1 SGHTA, CDR2 FQGTGA. This CDR3 contains 15 residues. CDR3 sequence reads: CASSITGGPQETQYF. DNA of the CDR3: TGTGCCAGCAGCATAACAGGAGGGCCCCAAGAGACCCAGTACTTC.

This clonotype was counted ten times or more. V gene TRBV11-2 combines with J gene TRBJ2-6; possible D gene TRBD1, 6 bases. Trimming cost V 5 bases and J 0 bases, with 17 bases left between them. Germline V gene lookup returns CDR1 SGHAT and CDR2 FQNNGV. The CDR3 runs 18 residues. The CDR3 sequence: CASSDVRGPGSGANVLTF. The DNA for the CDR3 is TGTGCCAGCAGCGACGTCAGGGGACCGGGCTCTGGGGCCAACGTCCTGACTTTC.

This clonotype was seen repeatedly, ten times or more. The chain has TRBV7-9 and TRBJ2-7, with D possibly being TRBD1 or TRBD2 (5 bases each). Trimming cost V 2 bases and J 6 bases, with 11 bases left between them. This CDR3 has 13 amino acids. Germline assignment: CDR1 SEHNR and CDR2 FQNEAQ (reference sequence). The CDR3 sequence is CASSLLAGSEQYF. The DNA of the CDR3 is TGTGCCAGCAGCTTATTGGCAGGGAGCGAGCAGTACTTC.

The CDR3 here is CASSLGEGANGYTF. CDR3 DNA: TGTGCCAGCAGTTTAGGGGAGGGGGCGAATGGCTACACCTTC. V is TRBV12-3 or TRBV12-4 and J is TRBJ1-2, with 7 bases identical to TRBD1. The CDR3 is made up of 14 amino acids. V lost 1 base, J lost 6 bases, and 5 bases stayed unmatched.

This clonotype came up many times. CDR3 loop: CASSVRTGNTEAFF. The CDR3 nucleotides are TGTGCCAGCAGTGTTAGGACAGGGAACACTGAAGCTTTCTTT. This rearrangement joins TRBV2 to TRBJ1-1, with 7 bases fitting TRBD1. Germline V lookup: CDR1 SNHLY, CDR2 FYNNEI. J gave up 1 base and V 4 bases, and 3 bases lay outside the gene matches. There are 14 residues in the CDR3.

Ten or more counts support this clonotype. The CDR3, as DNA: TGCGCCAGCAGCCCAACCCGTAGTGGGGACACCGGGGAGCTGTTTTTT. Protein: CASSPTRSGDTGELFF. V gene TRBV5-1 combines with J gene TRBJ2-2; D is undetermined. This CDR3 spans 16 amino acids. Trimming cost V 4 bases and J 3 bases, with 16 bases left between them. The germline V gene encodes CDR1 SGHRS and CDR2 YFSETQ. Looking up the rest from reference TRBV5-1 and TRBJ2-2 gives the full variable domain: KAGVTQTPRYLIKTRGQQVTLSCSPISGHRSVSWYQQTPGQGLQFLFEYFSETQRNKGNFPGRFSGRQFSNSRSEMNVSTLELGDSALYLCASSPTRSGDTGELFFGEGSRLTVL.

This clonotype was picked up a small number of times. The V gene is TRBV7-9, the J gene TRBJ1-5; TRBD1 matches 7 bases. Germline V gene sequence: CDR1 SEHNR, CDR2 FQNEAQ (reference sequence). J lost 7 bases, V lost 5 bases, and 8 bases had no gene match. The CDR3 contains 14 residues. CDR3 in DNA: TGTGCCAGCAGCATACAGGGGAGAGGGCAGCCCCAGCATTTT. Its protein is CASSIQGRGQPQHF.

V and J are TRBV3-1 and TRBJ2-7; 7 positions match TRBD2. The CDR3 sequence is 15 residues long. The V gene's germline CDR1 is LGHDT and CDR2 YNNKEL (reference sequence). V dropped 4 bases and J dropped 3; count of bases not matched to a gene: 9. CDR3 sequence: CASSPEWGGGYEQYF. As DNA, the CDR3 is TGTGCCAGCAGCCCTGAATGGGGGGGAGGCTACGAGCAGTACTTC.

This clonotype was seen ten or more times. The chain has TRBV3-1 and TRBJ1-6; no firm D call. The ends were cut back, 8 bases at V and 7 bases at J, with 12 bases in the middle. The germline V gene encodes CDR1 LGHDT and CDR2 YNNKEL (reference sequence). The CDR3 totals 13 residues. The CDR3 DNA reads TGTGCCAGCCGCTTTCGGGAGAATTCACCCCTCCACTTT. This codes for CASRFRENSPLHF. The entire variable domain, with the rest obtained from reference TRBV3-1 and TRBJ1-6, is as follows: DTAVSQTPKYLVTQMGNDKSIKCEQNLGHDTMYWYKQDSKKFLKIMFSYNNKELIINETVPNRFSPKSPDKAHLNLHINSLELGDSAVYFCASRFRENSPLHFGNGTRLTVT.

This clonotype was counted ten times or more. The rearrangement uses TRBV27 and TRBJ1-1, with TRBD1 matching over 8 bases. V was pared by 5 bases and J by 7 bases, with 3 bases of the junction left unmatched. This CDR3 region has 12 residues. Germline V gives CDR1 MNHEY, CDR2 SMNVEV (reference sequence). This CDR3 is CASSKTGVEAFF. CDR3 in DNA: TGTGCCAGCAGTAAGACAGGGGTTGAAGCTTTCTTT.

This clonotype is medium-sized (0.01 to 0.1%) within its sample. The chain has TRBV5-6 and TRBJ1-6; D unresolved. Trimming pared 0 bases from V and 10 bases from J, leaving 5 bases between. The CDR3 extends over 12 amino acids. CDR1 SGHDT and CDR2 YYEEEE come from the germline V gene. CDR3 nucleotides: TGTGCCAGCAGCTTGGTAACGTCACCCCTCCACTTT. This translates into CASSLVTSPLHF.

This clonotype showed up just a few times. The J gene is TRBJ1-1, the V gene TRBV18; 9 positions agree with TRBD1. Germline-derived CDR1 and CDR2 are KGHSH and LQKENI. With 4 bases clipped from V and 5 bases from J, the junction kept 11 bases outside the gene matches. The CDR3 loop spans 16 amino acids. The DNA for the CDR3 is TGTGCCAGCTCACTCAAAACTACAGGGGGCGGAACTGAAGCTTTCTTT. This codes for CASSLKTTGGGTEAFF.

This chain uses TRBV19 with TRBJ2-3; 10 nucleotides match TRBD2. J gave up 3 bases and V 5 bases, and 5 bases lay outside the gene matches. The CDR3 covers 15 residues. CDR1 and CDR2 from the germline V gene are LNHDA and SQIVND (reference sequence). The DNA of the CDR3 is TGTGCCAGTAGTTTTAGGACTAGCGGAACAGATACGCAGTATTTT. The encoded protein is CASSFRTSGTDTQYF.

The CDR3 nucleotides read TGTGCCAGCTCACCCGGGACCGATAGCAATCAGCCCCAGCATTTT. Its translation: CASSPGTDSNQPQHF. The chain joins TRBV18 to TRBJ1-5; tentative D call: TRBD1 (5 bases). This CDR3 region has 15 residues. V was pared by 3 bases and J by 0 bases, with 9 bases between. In germline, CDR1 is KGHSH, CDR2 LQKENI.

This clonotype was seen only a few times. The rearrangement links TRBV7-9 to TRBJ2-1, with unresolved D. Germline V gene lookup returns CDR1 SEHNR and CDR2 FQNEAQ (reference sequence). The CDR3 has 13 residues. The V and J ends lost 4 bases and 6 bases respectively, with 10 bases between them. The CDR3 DNA sequence: TGTGCCAGCAGCTACGTAGAGACCAATGAGCAGTTCTTC. Translating gives CASSYVETNEQFF.

In its sample, this clonotype was seen a few times. V and J are TRBV12-3 or TRBV12-4 and TRBJ1-5; TRBD1 might be the D (6 bases). The ends were cut back, 3 bases at V and 9 bases at J, with 15 bases in the middle. The CDR3 sequence is 14 residues long. CDR3 sequence reads: CASSFTTGQRPQHF. DNA of the CDR3: TGTGCCAGCAGTTTCACGACAGGCCAAAGGCCCCAGCATTTT.

Note on this clonotype: One end of the junction is discordant with germline, which a read error may explain. V and J are TRBV5-6 and TRBJ2-7, with TRBD2 as a possible D gene (7 bases). The germline V gene has CDR1 SGHDT and CDR2 YYEEEE. The CDR3 length is 16 residues. CDR3 sequence reads: CVSSLGGRRVPYEQYF. CDR3 nucleotides: TGTGTCAGCAGCTTGGGGGGGCGCCGGGTCCCCTACGAGCAGTACTTC.